This TCR beta chain is drawn from a study of shared clonotypes between healthy human individuals. The CDR3 sequence is 16 residues long. Looked up from germline, CDR1 is SGHRS and CDR2 is YFSETQ. V was clipped by 4 bases and J by 4 bases, with 20 bases between them. In the original processing: Junction-only sequences produced by ImmunoSEQ had no quality scores, so filtering differed. Some clones are missing from TCRdb's copy, which holds only in-frame ones; the method was immunoSEQ multiplex PCR. V, J and clone size derive from that table, while D and trimming were established from the DNA sequence. This sample has around 720,000 clones, with less than 80% found just once.

The sequence was obtained from a woman in her thirties in good health. Material for sequencing was memory CD4+ T cells sorted from blood. Subset defined: CD45RA-negative fraction. V and J are TRBV5-1 and TRBJ2-5, with a tentative D call TRBD2 (6 bases). The DNA of the CDR3 is TGCGCCAGCAGCCCTGCGGGGCGGACCGGGGTAGAGACCCAGTACTTC. The encoded protein is CASSPAGRTGVETQYF.